This entry is about one TCR beta chain. CDR3 length: 15 residues. The ends lost 1 base at V and 3 bases at J; junction bases unmatched: 7. Germline V gene data show CDR1 as SGHRS and CDR2 as YFSETQ. The method was immunoSEQ multiplex PCR; TCRdb's version includes in-frame clones alone and lacks a portion of them. The sample contains 20,000 to 25,000 clones, approximately 90% of which appear only once. This sample is part of a study of T cell changes during pregnancy in multiple sclerosis. This specimen consisted of CD8+ T cells from peripheral blood mononuclear cells, obtained in the second trimester of pregnancy. The chain employs TRBV5-1 and TRBJ2-7; TRBD2 matches 7 bases. This TCR was sampled from a female donor in good health, enrolled as a control in a pregnancy study. For the CDR3, the DNA is TGCGCCAGCAGCTTGATCGGCGGGAGCGGCTACGAGCAGTACTTC. Residues: CASSLIGGSGYEQYF.